Below, 16 T cell receptor beta chains from the same sample are listed, as sequenced in a study of shared clonotypes between healthy human individuals. Profiled with immunoSEQ multiplex PCR; TCRdb holds only in-frame clones, not every one. This repertoire shows approximately 600,000 clones, about 95% found once; its top ten account for over 0.095%. CD45RO-negative, CCR7-positively selected cells formed the naive CD8 fraction, excluding terminally differentiated effector memory CD45RA+ cells. Input material: naive CD8+ T cells sorted from blood. The receptors were sampled from a woman aged 25 to 45 in good health.

The V gene is TRBV6-1, the J gene TRBJ2-7; 9 bases align to TRBD1. After removal of 7 bases from V and 4 bases from J, the junction contained 11 bases not matched to a gene. The CDR3 extends over 15 amino acids. Germline assignment: CDR1 MNHNS and CDR2 SASEGT. For the CDR3, the DNA is TGTGCCAGCACTGGGACCGGGACAGGGTTTTACGAGCAGTACTTC. Protein: CASTGTGTGFYEQYF.

CDR3 DNA sequence: TGTGCCAGCAGCTGGAGCCAGGACAGGATTCTCGATGGCTACACCTTC. The encoded protein is CASSWSQDRILDGYTF. The rearrangement joins TRBV11-2 to TRBJ1-2, with 7 bases that match TRBD1. Germline-derived CDR1 and CDR2 are SGHAT and FQNNGV. Trimming cost V 4 bases and J 6 bases; bases outside gene matches: 14. The CDR3 runs to 16 residues. Complete variable domain (other parts from reference TRBV11-2 and TRBJ1-2): EAGVAQSPRYKIIEKRQSVAFWCNPISGHATLYWYQQILGQGPKLLIQFQNNGVVDDSQLPKDRFSAERLKGVDSTLKIQPAKLEDSAVYLCASSWSQDRILDGYTFGSGTRLTVV.

A remark on this clone: The sample carries other DNA sequences with the same CDR3. This chain connects TRBV27 to TRBJ2-1, with D possibly being TRBD2 (6 bases). The V gene lost 6 bases and the J gene lost 0 bases, with 9 bases spanning the gap. CDR3 length equals 14 residues. Germline V gives CDR1 MNHEY, CDR2 SMNVEV (reference sequence). The CDR3 sequence: CASSLTSSYNEQFF. The DNA of the CDR3 is TGTGCCAGCAGCCTGACTAGCTCCTACAATGAGCAGTTCTTC.

This clone was detected only once. J is TRBJ2-3 and V is TRBV5-6; TRBD2 agrees at 9 bases. Germline CDR1 and CDR2: SGHDT and YYEEEE. The J segment lost 3 bases and the V segment lost 2 bases, leaving 7 bases of the junction unmatched. The length of the CDR3 is 16 residues. CDR3 sequence (DNA): TGTGCCAGCAGCTTCCTGACTAGCGGAAAGACAGATACGCAGTATTTT. Translated: CASSFLTSGKTDTQYF.

The chain combines TRBV18 with TRBJ2-7; D is unresolved. The germline CDR1 and CDR2 sequences are KGHSH and LQKENI. The CDR3 has 13 amino acids. V lost 3 bases to trimming and J lost 3 bases, with 9 bases between them. CDR3 residues: CASSPGHGYEQYF. The CDR3 coding sequence is TGTGCCAGCTCACCCGGGCATGGCTACGAGCAGTACTTC.

The V gene is TRBV29-1, the J gene TRBJ2-3, with a tentative D call TRBD2 (6 bases). Trimming cost V 7 bases and J 1 base, with 15 bases left between them. The CDR3 has 14 amino acids. CDR1 is SQVTM and CDR2 is ANQGSEA in the germline V gene. The DNA of the CDR3 is TGCAGCGCCGCGGGGCAGATGGGCACAGATACGCAGTATTTT. Translation gives CSAAGQMGTDTQYF.

The chain carries TRBV4-2 and TRBJ2-7; no clear D gene. V lost 3 bases, J lost 5 bases, and 8 bases lay in between. The CDR3 contains 12 residues. Germline loops: CDR1 LGHNA, CDR2 YNFKEQ. The CDR3 DNA is TGTGCCAGCAGCCACGAATGGGACGAGCAGTACTTC. It specifies CASSHEWDEQYF.

The rearrangement links TRBV28 to TRBJ2-1; 11 nucleotides match TRBD2. The CDR3 covers 16 residues. The germline gives CDR1 MDHEN, CDR2 SYDVKM. The junction had 3 bases not matched to a gene; V was cut back by 4 bases and J by 1 base. In DNA, the CDR3 is TGTGCCAGCAGTTCCGGACTAGCGGGTTCCTACAATGAGCAGTTCTTC. It translates to CASSSGLAGSYNEQFF.

The rearrangement links TRBV27 to TRBJ1-2; TRBD1 matches at 7 bases. V shed 5 bases and J 3 bases; nucleotides not matched to a gene: 3. Germline assignment: CDR1 MNHEY and CDR2 SMNVEV (reference sequence). The CDR3 has 13 residues. CDR3 in amino acids: CASSEGGDYGYTF. The CDR3 DNA sequence: TGTGCCAGCAGTGAAGGGGGCGACTATGGCTACACCTTC.

The chain has TRBV14 and TRBJ1-1; D is undetermined. This CDR3 region has 11 residues. V was pared by 8 bases and J by 4 bases, with 8 bases between. CDR1 SGHDN and CDR2 FVKESK come from the germline V gene. DNA for the CDR3: TGTGCCAGCGGGTTTTTCACTGAAGCTTTCTTT. Translation: CASGFFTEAFF.

The gene calls are TRBV4-2 and TRBJ1-2; a weak D match, TRBD1 (5 bases). From germline, CDR1 is LGHNA and CDR2 YNFKEQ. Trimming took 2 bases from V and 7 from J, leaving 17 bases between them. The CDR3 loop spans 15 amino acids. The DNA of the CDR3 is TGTGCCAGCAGCCAATTTATCCCGGGGCGGGCTGGCTACACCTTC. It codes for CASSQFIPGRAGYTF.

CDR3 sequence: CASSQDRGTYYEQYF. In DNA, the CDR3 is TGCGCCAGCAGCCAAGATCGAGGGACCTACTACGAGCAGTACTTC. J is TRBJ2-7 and V is TRBV4-1; D is possibly TRBD1 or TRBD2 (5 bases each). V lost 0 bases to trimming and J lost 3 bases, with 12 bases between them. This CDR3 is 15 amino acids long. Germline CDR1 and CDR2: MGHRA and YSYEKL.

The chain recombines TRBV23-1 with TRBJ2-6; the match to TRBD1 covers 12 bases. TRBV23-1 is classed as an ORF, of uncertain function. Trimming removed 7 bases from V and 0 bases from J; junction bases left unmatched: 10. The CDR3 covers 19 residues. The CDR3 sequence: CASNPGQGAKSSGANVLTF. The DNA of the CDR3 is TGCGCCAGCAACCCGGGACAGGGGGCCAAGAGCTCTGGGGCCAACGTCCTGACTTTC.

The chain has TRBV5-8 and TRBJ1-1; TRBD1 might be the D (6 bases). The CDR3 runs to 14 residues. Trimming stripped 7 bases from V and 1 base from J, with 14 bases between. Germline CDR1 and CDR2: SGHTS and YDEGEE. This chain's CDR3 is CASRRGGPNTEAFF. As DNA, the CDR3 is TGTGCCAGCCGCCGGGGGGGGCCGAACACTGAAGCTTTCTTT.

This clone has a single count. The chain is built from TRBV4-2 and TRBJ2-7; the D is unclear. V was clipped by 0 bases and J by 0 bases, with 9 bases between them. The V gene's germline CDR1 is LGHNA and CDR2 YNFKEQ. The CDR3 is made up of 15 amino acids. CDR3 in DNA: TGTGCCAGCAGCCAAGAGGAACAGAGCTCCTACGAGCAGTACTTC. Protein: CASSQEEQSSYEQYF.

The chain combines TRBV28 with TRBJ2-1, with 13 positions matching TRBD2. Germline V gives CDR1 MDHEN, CDR2 SYDVKM. V shed 6 bases and J 8 bases; nucleotides not matched to a gene: 4. The length of the CDR3 is 14 residues. The CDR3 protein is CASSRTSGSDEQFF. The CDR3 DNA reads as TGTGCCAGCAGCCGGACTAGCGGGAGTGATGAGCAGTTCTTC.